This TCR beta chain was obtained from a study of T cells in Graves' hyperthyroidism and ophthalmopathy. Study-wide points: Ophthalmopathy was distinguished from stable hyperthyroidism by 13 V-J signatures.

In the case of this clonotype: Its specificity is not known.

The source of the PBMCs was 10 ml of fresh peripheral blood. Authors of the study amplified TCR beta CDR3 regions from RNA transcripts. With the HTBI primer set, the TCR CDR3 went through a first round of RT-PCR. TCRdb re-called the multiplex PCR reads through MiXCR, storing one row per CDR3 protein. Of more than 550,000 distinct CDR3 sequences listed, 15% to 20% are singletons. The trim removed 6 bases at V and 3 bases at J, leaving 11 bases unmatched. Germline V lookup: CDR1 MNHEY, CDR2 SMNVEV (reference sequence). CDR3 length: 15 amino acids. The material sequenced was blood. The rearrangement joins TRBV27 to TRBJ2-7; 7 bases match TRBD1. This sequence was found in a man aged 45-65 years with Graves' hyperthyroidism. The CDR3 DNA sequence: TGTGCCAGCAGGATGGGACAGTCGCCCCTCTACGAGCAGTACTTC. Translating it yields CASRMGQSPLYEQYF.